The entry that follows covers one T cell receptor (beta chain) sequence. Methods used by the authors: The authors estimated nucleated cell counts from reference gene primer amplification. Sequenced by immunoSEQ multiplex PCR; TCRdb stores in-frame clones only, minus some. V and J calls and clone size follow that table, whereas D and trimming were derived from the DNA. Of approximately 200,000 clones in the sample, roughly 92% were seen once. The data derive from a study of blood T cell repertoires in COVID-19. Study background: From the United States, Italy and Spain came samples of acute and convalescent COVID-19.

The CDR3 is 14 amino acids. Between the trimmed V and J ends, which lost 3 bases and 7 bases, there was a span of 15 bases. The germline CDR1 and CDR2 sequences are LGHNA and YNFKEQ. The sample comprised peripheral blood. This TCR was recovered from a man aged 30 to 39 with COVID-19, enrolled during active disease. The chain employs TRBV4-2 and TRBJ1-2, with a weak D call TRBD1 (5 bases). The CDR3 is CASSQIRVEGGYTF. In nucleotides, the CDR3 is TGTGCCAGCAGCCAGATCAGGGTTGAAGGTGGCTACACCTTC.